The 30 T cell receptor beta chains in this list originate from one sample, sequenced in a study of response to subunit inactivated influenza vaccine. MiXCR was run by TCRdb on the RT-PCR reads, yielding one entry per CDR3 protein. The table records about 570,000 distinct CDR3 sequences, around 10% of them present only once. The same specimen was also included in a second study, on T cells expressing NK-cell markers. This second report adds: As the method of synthesis, 5'RACE template switching with UMIs yielded TCR beta cDNA.

The source was PBMCs from blood, collected on the day of vaccination. These receptors all stem from a man aged 50 or older who received an inactivated influenza vaccine.

Here the CDR3 reads CSASRSGGNTEAFF. The CDR3 nucleotides read TGCAGTGCTAGCCGTTCCGGAGGGAACACTGAAGCTTTCTTT. This chain links TRBV20-1 with TRBJ1-1; D gene ambiguous. Germline V gene data show CDR1 as DFQATT and CDR2 as SNEGSKA (reference sequence). Trimming pared 3 bases from V and 1 base from J, leaving 12 bases between. This CDR3 has 14 residues.

The rearrangement joins TRBV28 to TRBJ1-2; D is ambiguous. V was clipped by 6 bases and J by 4 bases, with 6 bases between them. The V gene's germline CDR1 is MDHEN and CDR2 SYDVKM. The CDR3 spans 11 residues. The CDR3 nucleotides read TGTGCCAGCAGGGGAATCTATGGCTACACCTTC. It encodes CASRGIYGYTF.

This clonotype was observed a handful of times. V is TRBV6-2 or TRBV6-3 and J is TRBJ2-1; TRBD2 agrees at 11 bases. Germline-derived CDR1 and CDR2 are MNHEY and SVGEGT. Trimming removed 4 bases from V and 7 bases from J; junction bases left unmatched: 9. CDR3 size: 16 residues. The CDR3 loop reads CASSSPGLAGLNEQFF. The CDR3 coding sequence is TGTGCCAGCAGTTCCCCCGGACTAGCGGGCCTGAATGAGCAGTTCTTC.

CDR3 sequence reads: CASSPRPGQGIYEQYF. CDR3 coding DNA: TGTGCCAGCAGCCCACGCCCGGGACAGGGTATCTACGAGCAGTACTTC. V usage is TRBV11-2 and J usage is TRBJ2-7, with 9 bases lining up with TRBD1. With 5 bases clipped from V and 3 bases from J, the junction kept 11 bases outside the gene matches. The CDR3 runs 16 residues. Looked up from germline, CDR1 is SGHAT and CDR2 is FQNNGV.

This clonotype has more than one count but fewer than ten. The V call is TRBV5-1, the J call TRBJ2-1; 10 positions agree with TRBD2. J lost 4 bases, V lost 4 bases, and 11 bases had no gene match. The germline CDR1 and CDR2 sequences are SGHRS and YFSETQ. The CDR3 has 17 amino acids. The DNA for the CDR3 is TGCGCCAGCAGCCTCTTCCCTAGCGGGGGCCTTTACAATGAGCAGTTCTTC. It is translated as CASSLFPSGGLYNEQFF.

The gene calls are TRBV15 and TRBJ2-1, with 7 bases matching TRBD1. After removal of 4 bases from V and 4 bases from J, the junction contained 4 bases not matched to a gene. Germline CDR1 is LNHNV and CDR2 is YYDKDF (reference sequence). CDR3 size: 14 residues. The CDR3, as DNA: TGTGCCACCAGCACCGGGACAGCTTACAATGAGCAGTTCTTC. It encodes CATSTGTAYNEQFF.

This clonotype was seen only a few times. The V call is TRBV20-1, the J call TRBJ2-7; D uncertain. Germline V gene lookup returns CDR1 DFQATT and CDR2 SNEGSKA (reference sequence). The V end was cut by 7 bases, the J end by 0 bases, with 19 bases between. CDR3 size: 15 residues. CDR3 sequence (DNA): TGCAGTGTTCCCGGCCGAACGAGTAGCTCCTACGAGCAGTACTTC. It specifies CSVPGRTSSSYEQYF.

This clonotype was seen more than once but under ten times. The chain employs TRBV4-2 and TRBJ2-2; 9 positions agree with TRBD2. Germline V lookup: CDR1 LGHNA, CDR2 YNFKEQ. Trimming removed 2 bases from V and 4 bases from J; junction bases left unmatched: 5. The CDR3 is 16 amino acids. The CDR3 reads CASSQMTSGATGELFF. In nucleotides, the CDR3 is TGTGCCAGCAGCCAAATGACTAGCGGAGCCACCGGGGAGCTGTTTTTT.

J is TRBJ2-3 and V is TRBV24-1; D unclear. The germline gives CDR1 KGHDR, CDR2 SFDVKD. The V end was cut by 1 base, the J end by 5 bases, with 9 bases between. The CDR3 runs to 14 residues. CDR3 nucleotide sequence: TGTGCCACCAGTGATTTTTCAACATTAGATACGCAGTATTTT. Its protein product is CATSDFSTLDTQYF.

J is TRBJ2-3 and V is TRBV28; a possible D gene is TRBD1 (5 bases). CDR1 and CDR2 (germline): MDHEN, SYDVKM. This CDR3 is 17 amino acids long. The V end lost 3 bases, the J end lost 4 bases, and 20 bases lay between the germline ends. The CDR3 loop is CASSFYRGLPISDTQYF. The CDR3 bases are TGTGCCAGCAGTTTTTATAGGGGCCTCCCAATCTCAGATACGCAGTATTTT.

This sequence joins TRBV7-9 and TRBJ2-7; 8 positions match TRBD1. The CDR3 runs 16 residues. Germline V gene lookup returns CDR1 SEHNR and CDR2 FQNEAQ (reference sequence). The V and J ends lost 1 base and 5 bases, in that order; junction bases with no gene match: 10. The CDR3 spells CASSLDTRQGANEQYF. DNA for the CDR3: TGTGCCAGCAGCTTAGATACGCGCCAGGGGGCCAACGAGCAGTACTTC.

The chain has TRBV9 and TRBJ1-4, with a possible D match to TRBD1 (5 bases). Trimming cost V 4 bases and J 5 bases, with 18 bases left between them. The CDR3 totals 16 residues. Germline assignment: CDR1 SGDLS and CDR2 YYNGEE. The CDR3 protein is CASSRASVTENEKLFF. The CDR3, as DNA: TGTGCCAGCAGCCGGGCCTCGGTGACAGAAAATGAAAAACTGTTTTTT. Full variable domain (rest looked up from reference TRBV9 and TRBJ1-4): DSGVTQTPKHLITATGQRVTLRCSPRSGDLSVYWYQQSLDQGLQFLIQYYNGEERAKGNILERFSAQQFPDLHSELNLSSLELGDSALYFCASSRASVTENEKLFFGSGTQLSVL.

This clonotype was seen only a few times. DNA of the CDR3: TGTGCCAGCAGGCTGGGACAGGGACCCTACGAGCAGTACTTC. It yields the protein CASRLGQGPYEQYF. This chain links TRBV12-3 or TRBV12-4 with TRBJ2-7, with TRBD1 matching over 9 bases. V lost 6 bases to trimming and J lost 2 bases; unmatched junction nucleotides: 5. The CDR3 extends over 14 amino acids.

CDR3 sequence reads: CASSYATGANEQYF. DNA for the CDR3: TGCGCCAGCAGCTACGCGACAGGGGCCAACGAGCAGTACTTC. The chain employs TRBV4-1 and TRBJ2-7, with 8 nucleotides matching TRBD1. The germline V gene has CDR1 MGHRA and CDR2 YSYEKL. V trimming: 5 bases; J trimming: 5 bases; junction bases outside the gene matches: 8. This CDR3 spans 14 amino acids.

This clonotype was recorded many times. The chain couples TRBV11-2 to TRBJ2-3; TRBD2 matches at 10 bases. CDR3 length equals 16 residues. Per the germline V gene, CDR1 is SGHAT and CDR2 is FQNNGV. V gave up 4 bases and J gave up 0 bases; unmatched junction bases: 4. The CDR3 DNA is TGTGCCAGCAGCTCCCTAGCGGGAGTCAGCACAGATACGCAGTATTTT. Encoded protein: CASSSLAGVSTDTQYF.

The chain carries TRBV27 and TRBJ2-7; weak D call: TRBD2 (5 bases). Per the germline V gene, CDR1 is MNHEY and CDR2 is SMNVEV (reference sequence). Trimming removed 6 bases from V and 2 bases from J, with 20 bases in between. The CDR3 consists of 16 residues. DNA of the CDR3: TGTGCCAGCAGACCCAAAGTACGACGGGATCCCTACGAGCAGTACTTC. It translates to CASRPKVRRDPYEQYF.

V usage is TRBV5-1 and J usage is TRBJ2-1; 7 nucleotides match TRBD2. The CDR3 spans 12 residues. V was pared by 0 bases and J by 15 bases, with 6 bases of the junction left unmatched. Germline V gene lookup returns CDR1 SGHRS and CDR2 YFSETQ. The chain's CDR3 is CASSLDQRDPFF. As DNA, the CDR3 is TGCGCCAGCAGCTTGGACCAGCGGGATCCGTTCTTC.

At least ten counts were recorded for this clonotype. The V call is TRBV20-1, the J call TRBJ2-5; D is unresolved. Trimming left V 4 bases short and J 4 bases short, with 13 bases between. Per germline, CDR1 DFQATT and CDR2 SNEGSKA (reference sequence). The CDR3 spans 13 residues. CDR3 sequence (DNA): TGCAGTGCTAACAAGGCAACCAGAGAGACCCAGTACTTC. It yields the protein CSANKATRETQYF.

This clonotype has more than one count but fewer than ten. The CDR3 DNA reads as TGTGCCAGCATGGAGACTAGCTTGTACAATGAGCAGTTCTTC. This encodes CASMETSLYNEQFF. The chain has TRBV5-6 and TRBJ2-1; TRBD2 agrees at 7 bases. This CDR3 is built from 14 residues. Germline loops: CDR1 SGHDT, CDR2 YYEEEE. V lost 6 bases and J lost 4; bases outside the gene matches: 7.

This clonotype was counted at least ten times. The rearrangement uses TRBV27 and TRBJ2-6; 7 bases fit TRBD2. Germline CDR1 MNHEY, CDR2 SMNVEV (reference sequence). J was trimmed by 1 base and V by 2 bases; bases with no gene match: 8. This CDR3 comprises 18 residues. CDR3 nucleotide sequence: TGTGCCAGCAGTTTAATAGTAGCGGGCTTATCTGGGGCCAACGTCCTGACTTTC. Its protein is CASSLIVAGLSGANVLTF.

This chain links TRBV27 with TRBJ2-5; D possibly corresponds to TRBD1 (6 bases). The CDR3 extends over 15 amino acids. V dropped 6 bases and J dropped 1 base, with 15 bases sitting between them. Germline assignment: CDR1 MNHEY and CDR2 SMNVEV (reference sequence). The CDR3 is CASRKEQGPQETQYF. DNA of the CDR3: TGTGCCAGCAGAAAAGAACAGGGTCCCCAAGAGACCCAGTACTTC.

This clonotype was seen a handful of times. V usage is TRBV20-1 and J usage is TRBJ2-5, with D tentatively TRBD2 (5 bases). The CDR3 is made up of 14 amino acids. Looked up from germline, CDR1 is DFQATT and CDR2 is SNEGSKA (reference sequence). Trimming cost V 5 bases and J 4 bases, with 17 bases left between them. CDR3: CSAPDNGRGETQYF. The CDR3 DNA reads as TGCAGTGCTCCCGACAACGGTCGGGGAGAGACCCAGTACTTC.

This clonotype was detected many times. This chain links TRBV9 with TRBJ2-5; D is possibly TRBD1 or TRBD2 (5 bases each). The CDR3 is made up of 13 amino acids. From germline, CDR1 is SGDLS and CDR2 YYNGEE. V was trimmed by 0 bases and J by 5 bases, leaving 8 bases between them. The CDR3 sequence: CASSVEGRETQYF. CDR3 sequence (DNA): TGTGCCAGCAGCGTAGAGGGACGGGAGACCCAGTACTTC.

With regard to this clonotype: An end of the junction differs from the germline gene, which may be a read error. V is TRBV29-1 and J is TRBJ2-3; no clear D gene. Per the germline V gene, CDR1 is SQVTM and CDR2 is ANQGSEA. The CDR3 is 18 residues long. DNA for the CDR3: TGCAGAGTTGGGTGGATGGATAGGCAACAGTACTCATGGGATACGCAGTATTTT. This translates into CRVGWMDRQQYSWDTQYF.

The rearrangement joins TRBV11-2 to TRBJ2-7; D unclear. The CDR3 length is 15 residues. Germline loops: CDR1 SGHAT, CDR2 FQNNGV. The V and J ends lost 5 bases and 0 bases respectively, with 14 bases between them. The CDR3 DNA reads TGTGCCAGCAGCGCCTCTACGAAGGGCTCCTACGAGCAGTACTTC. As protein: CASSASTKGSYEQYF.

In this sample, this clonotype turned up a few times. The genes are TRBV7-8 and TRBJ2-5; no clear D. This CDR3 region has 13 residues. Trimming shortened V by 5 bases and J by 5 bases, and 12 bases separated the two germline ends. Germline CDR1 reads SGHVS; CDR2 reads FQNEAQ. The CDR3, as DNA: TGTGCCAGCAGCCCGAGTGTCGGGGAGACCCAGTACTTC. This encodes CASSPSVGETQYF.

The table lists this clonotype with a few counts. The chain recombines TRBV6-2 or TRBV6-3 with TRBJ2-1; 7 positions match TRBD2. Germline loops: CDR1 MNHEY, CDR2 SVGEGT. Germline trimming cut 4 bases from V and 10 bases from J; bases unmatched to any gene: 7. This CDR3 is 13 amino acids long. CDR3 in DNA: TGTGCCAGCAGTTGGACTAGTTTCATGGAGCAGTTCTTC. Residues: CASSWTSFMEQFF.

A remark on this clonotype: At one of its ends the junction is not consistent with the germline gene, which may arise from a read error. The genes are TRBV7-9 and TRBJ2-2, with 7 bases aligning to TRBD2. Germline CDR1 SEHNR, CDR2 FQNEAQ (reference sequence). The CDR3 covers 16 residues. The CDR3: CASSLAAGTGTGELFF. For the CDR3, the DNA is TGTGCCAGCAGCCTAGCGGCCGGGACGGGGACCGGGGAGCTGTTTTTT. Full variable domain (remainder filled in from reference TRBV7-9 and TRBJ2-2): DTGVSQNPRHKITKRGQNVTFRCDPISEHNRLYWYRQTLGQGPEFLTYFQNEAQLEKSRLLSDRFSAERPKGSFSTLEIQRTEQGDSAMYLCASSLAAGTGTGELFFGEGSRLTVL.

The V and J genes are TRBV20-1 and TRBJ2-7; D not resolved. Germline V lookup: CDR1 DFQATT, CDR2 SNEGSKA (reference sequence). Trimming cost V 0 bases and J 2 bases, with 11 bases left between them. This CDR3 is 14 amino acids long. CDR3 region: CSARDMQRTYEQYF. The CDR3 nucleotides are TGCAGTGCTAGAGATATGCAGAGAACCTACGAGCAGTACTTC.

The chain has TRBV3-1 and TRBJ2-1; TRBD2 aligns across 10 bases. CDR3 size: 19 residues. Germline-derived CDR1 and CDR2 are LGHDT and YNNKEL (reference sequence). The junction had 13 bases not matched to a gene; V was cut back by 0 bases and J by 5 bases. CDR3 protein: CASSQDLLLAGPPNNEQFF. The CDR3 region has the DNA TGTGCCAGCAGCCAAGATTTATTACTAGCGGGACCCCCAAACAATGAGCAGTTCTTC.